The 18 T cell receptor beta chains presented below share a single source sample, sequenced in a study of blood T cell repertoires in COVID-19. Clones were read by immunoSEQ multiplex PCR, and TCRdb kept only the in-frame ones, dropping some. This sample has 150,000 to 200,000 clones; 89% occur once, and the top ten carry about 0.8%. The sequenced sample was PBMCs or T cells enriched from blood (not recorded which). The receptors here all came from a woman aged 18-29 years who had recovered from COVID-19.

The CDR3 spells CASSQEPPGVGYEQYF. The DNA for the CDR3 is TGCGCCAGCAGCCAGGAACCCCCAGGGGTAGGCTACGAGCAGTACTTC. V usage is TRBV4-3 and J usage is TRBJ2-7; maybe TRBD1 (6 bases). Germline V gene sequence: CDR1 LGHNA, CDR2 YSLEER. V shed 3 bases and J shed 3 bases, with 18 bases lying between them. CDR3 length: 16 amino acids.

The rearrangement uses TRBV2 and TRBJ2-7; no firm D call. Trimming cost V 0 bases and J 4 bases, with 10 bases left between them. The CDR3 sequence is 14 residues long. From germline, CDR1 is SNHLY and CDR2 FYNNEI. The CDR3 DNA is TGTGCCAGCAGTGAAGCACGAGGCTCTTACGAGCAGTACTTC. Protein sequence: CASSEARGSYEQYF.

CDR3 sequence (DNA): TGTGCCAGCAATCCAGGTCGGGAGGGACCCCTCCACTTT. Translation: CASNPGREGPLHF. The rearrangement uses TRBV2 and TRBJ1-6; no clear D gene. V lost 7 bases and J lost 12, with 16 bases in between. CDR1 is SNHLY, CDR2 FYNNEI, per germline. The CDR3 spans 13 residues.

The V and J genes are TRBV19 and TRBJ1-1; D gene uncertain. This CDR3 spans 12 amino acids. Trimming removed 5 bases from V and 0 bases from J, with 4 bases in between. CDR1 is LNHDA and CDR2 is SQIVND in the germline V gene (reference sequence). CDR3 nucleotide sequence: TGTGCCAGTAGTTTCATGAACACTGAAGCTTTCTTT. Its translation: CASSFMNTEAFF.

This clone occurred a few times. The V gene is TRBV7-2, the J gene TRBJ2-7; a weak D match, TRBD2 (6 bases). Trimming cost V 5 bases and J 2 bases, with 19 bases left between them. The germline CDR1 and CDR2 sequences are SGHTA and FQGNSA. This CDR3 has 16 amino acids. This chain's CDR3 is CASSPTPQRAPYEQYF. The DNA of the CDR3 is TGTGCCAGCAGCCCCACCCCACAGCGGGCCCCCTACGAGCAGTACTTC.

The chain links TRBV7-8 to TRBJ1-5; D may be TRBD1 (6 bases). The CDR3 is made up of 17 amino acids. Trimming took 5 bases from V and 0 from J, leaving 17 bases between them. Germline lookup yields CDR1 SGHVS and CDR2 FQNEAQ. This CDR3 reads CASSLGTGKYSNQPQHF. CDR3 DNA sequence: TGTGCCAGCAGCCTAGGTACAGGGAAATATAGCAATCAGCCCCAGCATTTT.

This clone was detected many times. The chain is built from TRBV2 and TRBJ2-1; D is uncertain. Trimming left V 9 bases short and J 0 bases short, with 9 bases between. From germline, CDR1 is SNHLY and CDR2 FYNNEI. The CDR3 extends over 13 amino acids. CDR3 sequence reads: CASRPSSYNEQFF. For the CDR3, the DNA is TGTGCCAGTCGTCCGAGCTCCTACAATGAGCAGTTCTTC.

The chain's CDR3 is CASSQPGDTEAFF. CDR3 nucleotide sequence: TGTGCCAGCAGCCAACCGGGGGACACTGAAGCTTTCTTT. The rearrangement joins TRBV7-3 to TRBJ1-1; possibly TRBD1 for D (5 bases). There are 13 residues in the CDR3. The germline V gene has CDR1 SGHTA and CDR2 FQGTGA. V lost 5 bases and J 3 bases, leaving 10 bases between the germline ends.

V is TRBV27 and J is TRBJ2-1, with D tentatively TRBD2 (6 bases). The germline V and J ends were trimmed by 6 bases and 6 bases, with 15 bases remaining between them. The germline gives CDR1 MNHEY, CDR2 SMNVEV (reference sequence). The CDR3 runs 14 residues. The chain's CDR3 is CASRRPGLTNEQFF. CDR3 coding DNA: TGTGCCAGCAGGAGGCCGGGACTCACCAATGAGCAGTTCTTC.

The rearrangement uses TRBV6-5 and TRBJ1-1, with 10 positions matching TRBD1. Germline V gene lookup returns CDR1 MNHEY and CDR2 SVGAGI. The CDR3 runs to 15 residues. J lost 3 bases, V lost 8 bases, and 9 bases had no gene match. The CDR3 here is CASERDRGGDTEAFF. The CDR3 nucleotides are TGTGCCAGCGAGAGGGACAGGGGTGGGGACACTGAAGCTTTCTTT.

V gene TRBV28 combines with J gene TRBJ2-3, with 9 bases matching TRBD1. Losses at the gene ends were 3 bases for V and 4 bases for J; bases not matched to a gene: 8. Germline CDR1 is MDHEN and CDR2 is SYDVKM. This CDR3 has 16 residues. As DNA, the CDR3 is TGTGCCAGCAGTTTCCAGGGGACAGGGTGGGCAGATACGCAGTATTTT. It yields the protein CASSFQGTGWADTQYF.

This chain uses TRBV5-6 with TRBJ1-5; D perhaps matches TRBD1 (5 bases). The length of the CDR3 is 14 residues. The germline V and J ends were trimmed by 3 bases and 7 bases, with 14 bases remaining between them. Germline CDR1 is SGHDT and CDR2 is YYEEEE. CDR3 region: CASSSYGGNQPQHF. The CDR3 DNA reads as TGTGCCAGCAGCTCCTATGGGGGGAACCAGCCCCAGCATTTT.

This chain's CDR3 is CAISRTEKETQYF. The CDR3, as DNA: TGTGCCATCAGCAGGACTGAAAAAGAGACCCAGTACTTC. This chain connects TRBV10-3 to TRBJ2-5; a possible D gene is TRBD2 (5 bases). CDR3 size: 13 residues. Germline values: CDR1 ENHRY, CDR2 SYGVKD. Trimming left V 6 bases short and J 3 bases short, with 11 bases between.

This clone was seen only once. The chain carries TRBV6-2 or TRBV6-3 and TRBJ1-4, with unresolved D. Looked up from germline, CDR1 is MNHEY and CDR2 is SVGEGT. The CDR3 is 14 amino acids. V was clipped by 5 bases and J by 4 bases, with 11 bases between them. CDR3 DNA: TGTGCCAGCAGTCGCCGGGATCTTAATGAAAAACTGTTTTTT. This sequence encodes CASSRRDLNEKLFF.

This chain connects TRBV5-1 to TRBJ2-7; 12 bases are a match to TRBD1. The CDR3 runs 15 residues. CDR1 is SGHRS, CDR2 YFSETQ, per germline. The V gene end was trimmed by 7 bases and the J gene end by 5 bases; junction bases not matched to a gene: 10. CDR3 sequence reads: CASRYTRDRGHEQYF. In DNA, the CDR3 is TGCGCCAGCCGCTATACCCGGGACAGGGGGCACGAGCAGTACTTC.

This rearrangement joins TRBV4-1 to TRBJ1-5; 7 bases match TRBD1. The CDR3 runs 15 residues. The germline V gene encodes CDR1 MGHRA and CDR2 YSYEKL. V lost 0 bases and J lost 6; bases outside the gene matches: 5. The chain's CDR3 is CASSQDRGHGQPQHF. CDR3 sequence (DNA): TGCGCCAGCAGCCAAGATAGGGGGCATGGTCAGCCCCAGCATTTT.

The V and J genes are TRBV28 and TRBJ1-2, with D maybe TRBD1 (6 bases). This CDR3 is 16 amino acids long. The V end was cut by 7 bases, the J end by 8 bases, with 26 bases between. Germline V gives CDR1 MDHEN, CDR2 SYDVKM. The CDR3 sequence is CASITPFDGQPVGYTF. CDR3 in DNA: TGTGCCAGCATTACCCCCTTCGACGGACAGCCTGTGGGCTACACCTTC.

The genes are TRBV7-9 and TRBJ2-7, with D perhaps TRBD2 (6 bases). The CDR3 sequence is 17 residues long. CDR1 and CDR2 (germline): SEHNR, FQNEAQ (reference sequence). The V end was cut by 5 bases, the J end by 3 bases, with 23 bases between. The CDR3 protein is CASSPQAGSPRFYEQYF. CDR3 nucleotide sequence: TGTGCCAGCAGCCCCCAGGCGGGGTCCCCCAGATTCTACGAGCAGTACTTC.